Below, 20 T cell receptor beta chains from the same sample are listed, as sequenced in a study of T cell responses to AZD1222 COVID-19 vaccine. Produced via immunoSEQ multiplex PCR; TCRdb's table is partial and in-frame only. The repertoire has roughly 150,000 clones, about 93% of them found once; the top ten carry 5.1%. The sample consisted of peripheral blood, taken on day 0 of AZD1222 vaccination. All receptors come from an adult in good health.

V gene TRBV19 combines with J gene TRBJ2-7; TRBD2 might be the D (5 bases). CDR3 length equals 12 residues. Germline V gives CDR1 LNHDA, CDR2 SQIVND (reference sequence). The V gene lost 8 bases and the J gene lost 0 bases, with 8 bases spanning the gap. Here the CDR3 reads CASRGSSYEQYF. The CDR3 bases are TGTGCCAGTCGTGGGAGCTCCTACGAGCAGTACTTC.

This clone was observed once. The chain uses TRBV7-6 and TRBJ2-3; D uncertain. The CDR3 totals 17 residues. With 2 bases removed from V and 0 bases from J, the gap between germline ends came to 15 bases. Looked up from germline, CDR1 is SGHVS and CDR2 is FNYEAQ. The CDR3 nucleotides read TGTGCCAGCAGCTTAAAGCGCGTGACATCGAGCACAGATACGCAGTATTTT. This codes for CASSLKRVTSSTDTQYF.

The chain employs TRBV12-3 or TRBV12-4 and TRBJ1-2; D gene uncertain. The germline V and J ends were trimmed by 7 bases and 4 bases, with 10 bases remaining between them. The CDR3 has 12 residues. CDR3 sequence: CASTFGGYGYTF. CDR3 DNA sequence: TGTGCCAGCACCTTCGGTGGCTATGGCTACACCTTC.

The chain combines TRBV10-3 with TRBJ2-7; TRBD2 agrees at 14 bases. V was pared by 3 bases and J by 5 bases, with 12 bases of the junction left unmatched. The CDR3 length is 18 residues. Germline CDR1 reads ENHRY; CDR2 reads SYGVKD. The CDR3 is CAISDFLGLAGGVDEQYF. CDR3 nucleotide sequence: TGTGCCATCAGTGACTTTTTAGGACTAGCGGGAGGAGTCGACGAGCAGTACTTC.

This clone has only one observation. V gene TRBV5-4 combines with J gene TRBJ1-1, with D perhaps TRBD1 (5 bases). V shed 4 bases and J shed 6 bases, with 13 bases lying between them. CDR1 and CDR2 (germline): SGHNT, YYREEE (reference sequence). This CDR3 has 13 amino acids. The CDR3 reads CASSVGTVPEAFF. The CDR3 DNA reads as TGTGCCAGCAGCGTAGGGACTGTCCCTGAAGCTTTCTTT.

The chain recombines TRBV23-1 with TRBJ2-7; maybe TRBD1 (5 bases). TRBV23-1 is sorted into the ORF group, with uncertain function. The germline V and J ends were trimmed by 0 bases and 0 bases, with 12 bases remaining between them. The CDR3 has 16 residues. CDR3 in amino acids: CASSQSQGCASYEQYF. CDR3 coding DNA: TGCGCCAGCAGTCAATCCCAGGGTTGCGCCTCCTACGAGCAGTACTTC.

The rearrangement joins TRBV7-9 to TRBJ1-1, with D perhaps TRBD1 (6 bases). Trimming took 2 bases from V and 1 from J, leaving 8 bases between them. Germline V lookup: CDR1 SEHNR, CDR2 FQNEAQ (reference sequence). The CDR3 runs to 14 residues. The CDR3 DNA follows: TGTGCCAGCAGCTTATTGACAGGGAACACTGAAGCTTTCTTT. It is translated as CASSLLTGNTEAFF. Together with reference TRBV7-9 and TRBJ1-1, the CDR3 gives the full variable domain: DTGVSQNPRHKITKRGQNVTFRCDPISEHNRLYWYRQTLGQGPEFLTYFQNEAQLEKSRLLSDRFSAERPKGSFSTLEIQRTEQGDSAMYLCASSLLTGNTEAFFGQGTRLTVV.

This clone has a handful of counts. This chain joins TRBV5-1 and TRBJ2-7; possibly TRBD2 for D (5 bases). Per germline, CDR1 SGHRS and CDR2 YFSETQ. Trimming cost V 5 bases and J 8 bases, with 14 bases left between them. CDR3 length: 12 amino acids. CDR3 coding DNA: TGCGCCAGCAGTTTGCGGGTGGCGCAGCAGTACTTC. It translates to CASSLRVAQQYF.

V is TRBV27 and J is TRBJ2-7, with no clear D. Trimming took 6 bases from V and 2 from J, leaving 14 bases between them. CDR3 size: 14 residues. The V gene's germline CDR1 is MNHEY and CDR2 SMNVEV (reference sequence). The CDR3 reads CASRRTPPAYEQYF. For the CDR3, the DNA is TGTGCCAGCAGGCGTACCCCTCCGGCCTACGAGCAGTACTTC.

CDR3 residues: CASSAGVGPLNTDTQYF. CDR3 in DNA: TGTGCCAGCAGCGCGGGTGTGGGACCACTGAACACAGATACGCAGTATTTT. The rearrangement uses TRBV9 and TRBJ2-3; the D gene could be TRBD1 or TRBD2 (5 bases each). V was pared by 3 bases and J by 2 bases, with 19 bases between. The CDR3 has 17 residues. Germline V CDR1 and CDR2: SGDLS, YYNGEE.

This clone was detected only once. J is TRBJ2-7 and V is TRBV7-8; D perhaps matches TRBD1 (6 bases). Per the germline V gene, CDR1 is SGHVS and CDR2 is FQNEAQ. The V and J ends lost 1 base and 3 bases respectively, with 13 bases between them. This CDR3 region has 15 residues. CDR3 protein: CASSLDPGRGYEQYF. Written as DNA, the CDR3 is TGTGCCAGCAGCTTAGACCCGGGCAGGGGCTACGAGCAGTACTTC.

The chain employs TRBV21-1 and TRBJ2-7; the D segment call TRBD1 is taken from the table without a DNA check. TRBV21-1 is given as a pseudogene. The CDR3 contains 12 residues. CDR3 coding DNA: TGTGCCAGCGGGACAGGGTACGACGAGCAGTACTTC. Its protein is CASGTGYDEQYF.

The V and J genes are TRBV4-3 and TRBJ2-6, with 11 positions matching TRBD2. Losses at the gene ends were 4 bases for V and 0 bases for J; bases not matched to a gene: 5. CDR1 is LGHNA and CDR2 is YSLEER in the germline V gene. CDR3 length: 18 amino acids. The CDR3 DNA follows: TGCGCCAGCAGCCGTCGACTAGCGGGATCCTCTGGGGCCAACGTCCTGACTTTC. It specifies CASSRRLAGSSGANVLTF.

The chain recombines TRBV10-3 with TRBJ1-1; a possible D gene is TRBD1 (6 bases). This CDR3 contains 14 residues. CDR1 ENHRY and CDR2 SYGVKD come from the germline V gene. Trimming removed 10 bases at V and 1 base at J, with 16 bases between. CDR3 loop: CATATGTQNTEAFF. The DNA of the CDR3 is TGTGCCACTGCAACCGGGACACAGAACACTGAAGCTTTCTTT.

The chain has TRBV1 and TRBJ1-4. TRBV1 represents a pseudogene. This CDR3 has 14 amino acids. The CDR3 DNA reads as TGCACCAGCAGCCAAGATCGCCGCCGGGAAAAACTGTTTTTT. Translation: CTSSQDRRREKLFF.

J is TRBJ2-7 and V is TRBV3-1 (or the pseudogene TRBV3-2), with TRBD2 matching over 7 bases. CDR3 size: 12 residues. J lost 6 bases, V lost 5 bases, and 4 bases had no gene match. CDR1 is LGHDT, CDR2 YNNKEL, per germline (reference sequence). The CDR3 DNA reads as TGTGCCAGCAGCGTGACTAGCTTCGAGCAGTACTTC. This codes for CASSVTSFEQYF.

The V call is TRBV2, the J call TRBJ1-5; 10 bases agree with TRBD1. CDR3 size: 16 residues. Looked up from germline, CDR1 is SNHLY and CDR2 is FYNNEI. Unmatched junction bases numbered 8, after V lost 7 bases and J lost 2 bases. The CDR3 region is CASTDLGTGGNQPQHF. The CDR3 DNA reads TGTGCCAGCACCGACCTCGGGACAGGGGGCAATCAGCCCCAGCATTTT.

V is TRBV6-2 or TRBV6-3 and J is TRBJ2-7; 8 bases match TRBD2. Germline lookup yields CDR1 MNHEY and CDR2 SVGEGT. After removal of 6 bases from V and 4 bases from J, the junction contained 8 bases not matched to a gene. The CDR3 has 14 residues. CDR3 residues: CASSPSGSRYEQYF. The CDR3 region has the DNA TGTGCCAGCAGCCCCAGCGGGAGTAGGTACGAGCAGTACTTC.

This rearrangement joins TRBV7-9 to TRBJ2-2; the D gene is possibly TRBD1 (6 bases). CDR1 is SEHNR and CDR2 is FQNEAQ in the germline V gene (reference sequence). The CDR3 is made up of 15 amino acids. V dropped 1 base and J dropped 1 base, with 7 bases sitting between them. CDR3 coding DNA: TGTGCCAGCAGCTTAGTAGGGGGGAACACCGGGGAGCTGTTTTTT. This sequence encodes CASSLVGGNTGELFF.

This clone came up once. The genes are TRBV29-1 and TRBJ1-5; TRBD1 might be the D (5 bases). The CDR3 spans 12 residues. Trimming removed 4 bases at V and 5 bases at J, with 9 bases between. The germline gives CDR1 SQVTM, CDR2 ANQGSEA. The CDR3 sequence: CSVGDPHQPQHF. Written as DNA, the CDR3 is TGCAGCGTTGGGGACCCTCATCAGCCCCAGCATTTT.